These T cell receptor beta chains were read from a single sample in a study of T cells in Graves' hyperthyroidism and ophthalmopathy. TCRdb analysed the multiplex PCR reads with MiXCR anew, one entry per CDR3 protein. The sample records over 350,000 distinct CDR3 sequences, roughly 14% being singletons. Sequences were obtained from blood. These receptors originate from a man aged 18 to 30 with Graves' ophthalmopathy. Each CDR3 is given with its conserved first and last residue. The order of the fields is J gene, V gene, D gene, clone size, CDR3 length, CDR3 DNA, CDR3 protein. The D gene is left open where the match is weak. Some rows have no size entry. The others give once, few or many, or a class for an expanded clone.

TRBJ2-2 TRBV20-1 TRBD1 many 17 TGCAGTGCTAGATCGGGACAGGGGGCTTGGAACACCGGGGAGCTGTTTTTT CSARSGQGAWNTGELFF
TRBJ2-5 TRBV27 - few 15 TGTGCCAGCAGCCTTTGGGAACAGGGAGGCGAGACCCAGTACTTC CASSLWEQGGETQYF
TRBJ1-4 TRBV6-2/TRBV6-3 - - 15 TGTGCCAGCAGTTACTTAGCGGATCTCTCGGAAAAACTGTTTTTT CASSYLADLSEKLFF
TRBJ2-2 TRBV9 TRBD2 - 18 TGTGCCAGCAGCGTAAGCTGGACTAGCGGAGAGAACACCGGGGAGCTGTTTTTT CASSVSWTSGENTGELFF
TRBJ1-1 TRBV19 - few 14 TGTGCCAGTGGTACCCGGGGAGGGGCGGAAAAAGCTTTCTTT CASGTRGGAEKAFF
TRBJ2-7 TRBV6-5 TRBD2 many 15 TGTGCCAGCAGTTTACTAGCGGGGGGCAAGGACGAGCAGTACTTC CASSLLAGGKDEQYF
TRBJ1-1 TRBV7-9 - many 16 TGTGCCAGCAGCCAGCATGTCCCGGCACAGAACACTGAAGCTTTCTTT CASSQHVPAQNTEAFF
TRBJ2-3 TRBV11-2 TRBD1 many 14 TGTGCCAGCAGCTTAGCAGGGGGCAAGGATACGCAGTATTTT CASSLAGGKDTQYF
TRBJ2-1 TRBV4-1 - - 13 TGCGCCAGCAGCCAACTCAGGGGGGATGAGCAGTTCTTC CASSQLRGDEQFF
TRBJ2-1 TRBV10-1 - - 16 TGCGCCAGCAGTGAGTCGTTAGTCACCCGTCGCAATGAGCAGTTCTTC CASSESLVTRRNEQFF
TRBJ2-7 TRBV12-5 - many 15 TGTGCTAGTGGTTTGGTACACAGCCTCTCCTACGAGCAGTACTTC CASGLVHSLSYEQYF
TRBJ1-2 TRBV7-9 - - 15 TGTGCCAGCAGCTTAAGGGGGACCGCTGACTATGGCTACACCTTC CASSLRGTADYGYTF
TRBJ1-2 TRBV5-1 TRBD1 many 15 TGCGCCAGCAGCTTCGTTACAGGGGGGATGGATGGCTACACCTTC CASSFVTGGMDGYTF
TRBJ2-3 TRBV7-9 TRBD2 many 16 TGTGCCAGCAGCTTAGTGTCTAGCGGTTTCACAGATACGCAGTATTTT CASSLVSSGFTDTQYF
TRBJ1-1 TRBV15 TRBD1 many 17 TGTGCCACCAGCAAACGCGACAGGGCCGGAGTGGCGACTGAAGCTTTCTTT CATSKRDRAGVATEAFF
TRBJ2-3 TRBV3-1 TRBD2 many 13 TGTGCCAGCAGCGGAACTAGCGTGGATACGCAGTATTTT CASSGTSVDTQYF
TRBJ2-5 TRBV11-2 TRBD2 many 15 TGTGCCAGCAGCTCCTGGACTAGCGGGGGGGAGACCCAGTACTTC CASSSWTSGGETQYF
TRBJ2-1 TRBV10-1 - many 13 TGCGCCAGCAGTGAGTCTGGTCCCCATGAGCAGTTCTTC CASSESGPHEQFF
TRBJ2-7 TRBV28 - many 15 TGTGCCAGCAGCCCGTTCCGGGACGGAGCCTACGAGCAGTACTTC CASSPFRDGAYEQYF
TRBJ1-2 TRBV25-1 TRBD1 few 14 TGTGCCAGCAGTGCAGGGGGTCCGCTGGGTGGCTACACCTTC CASSAGGPLGGYTF
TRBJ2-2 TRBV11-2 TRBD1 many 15 TGTGCCAGCAGCCGACAGGGGGCGAACACCGGGGAGCTGTTTTTT CASSRQGANTGELFF
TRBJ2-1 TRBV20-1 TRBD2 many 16 TGCAGTGCTAGAGAACCGCCGGGACTACTCTACAATGAGCAGTTCTTC CSAREPPGLLYNEQFF
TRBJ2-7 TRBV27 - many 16 TGTGCCAGCAGTGTGACGGGGTCGGCCCTCTCCTACGAGCAGTACTTC CASSVTGSALSYEQYF
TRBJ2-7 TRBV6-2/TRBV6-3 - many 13 TGTGCCACCGACCCAGGGGCGCTTCGCGAGCAGTACTTC CATDPGALREQYF
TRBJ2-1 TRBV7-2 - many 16 TGTGCCAGCAGCTTAGCGCCGGCTAGCGTCTACAATGAGCAGTTCTTC CASSLAPASVYNEQFF
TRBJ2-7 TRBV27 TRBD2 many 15 TGTGCCAGCAGTTTATCGAATGGGAGGGCTTACGAGCAGTACTTC CASSLSNGRAYEQYF
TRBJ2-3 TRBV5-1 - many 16 TGCGCCAGCAGCTTGGCCGGGGACACCTCCACAGATACGCAGTATTTT CASSLAGDTSTDTQYF
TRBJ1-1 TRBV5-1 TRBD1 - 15 TGCGCCAGCAGCCCGAGACAGGGGGCGGGCACTGAAGCTTTCTTT CASSPRQGAGTEAFF
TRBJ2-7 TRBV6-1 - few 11 TGTGCCAGCGAACAGGGCTACGAGCAGTACTTC CASEQGYEQYF
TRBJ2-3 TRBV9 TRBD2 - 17 TGTGCCAGCAGCCTCCACCTGGGAGGGAGGTATACAGATACGCAGTATTTT CASSLHLGGRYTDTQYF
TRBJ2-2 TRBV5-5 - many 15 TGTGCCAGCAGCTGGTACGGGTCAGAGACCGGGGAGCTGTTTTTT CASSWYGSETGELFF
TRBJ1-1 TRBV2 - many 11 TGTGCCACCGCCGCGGGGACTGAAGCTTTCTTT CATAAGTEAFF
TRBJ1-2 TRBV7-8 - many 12 TGTGCCAGCAGCTTAGTTAGCTATGGCTACACCTTC CASSLVSYGYTF
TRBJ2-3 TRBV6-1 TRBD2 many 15 TGTGCCAGCACCCCGACTAGCGGGGCGGGAGATACGCAGTATTTT CASTPTSGAGDTQYF
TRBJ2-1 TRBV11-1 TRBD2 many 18 TGTGCCAGCAGCCCCCCTAGCGGGAGGAAGTCTCCGTACAATGAGCAGTTCTTC CASSPPSGRKSPYNEQFF
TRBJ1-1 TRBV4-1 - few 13 TGCGCCAGCAGCCACCCTGGGAGGACTGAAGCTTTCTTT CASSHPGRTEAFF
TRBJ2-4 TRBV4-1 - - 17 TGCGCCAGCAGCCAGAGCACACTCTTGATGGCCAAAAACATTCAGTACTTC CASSQSTLLMAKNIQYF
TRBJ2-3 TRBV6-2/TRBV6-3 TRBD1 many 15 TGTGCCAGCAGTTACGAGGACAGGGGTACAGATACGCAGTATTTT CASSYEDRGTDTQYF
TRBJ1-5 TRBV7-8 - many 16 TGTGCCAGCAGCTGGGGGGGAGGTTGGTTCAATCAGCCCCAGCATTTT CASSWGGGWFNQPQHF
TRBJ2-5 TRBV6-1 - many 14 TGTGCCAGCAGTGAACCTACACGGCAAGAGACCCAGTACTTC CASSEPTRQETQYF
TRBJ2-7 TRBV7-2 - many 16 TGTGCCAGCAGCTTAAGTCGGACAGCCCTTTCCTACGAGCAGTACTTC CASSLSRTALSYEQYF
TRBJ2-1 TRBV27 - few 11 TGTGCCAGCACTAACTACAATGAGCAGTTCTTC CASTNYNEQFF
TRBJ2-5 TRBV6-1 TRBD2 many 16 TGTGCCAGCAGTCTAACGGGGACTAGCGCACAAGAGACCCAGTACTTC CASSLTGTSAQETQYF
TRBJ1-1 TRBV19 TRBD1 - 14 TGTGCCAGTAATATACAGGGGATGGACACTGAAGCTTTCTTT CASNIQGMDTEAFF
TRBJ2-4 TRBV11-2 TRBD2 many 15 TGTGCCAGCAGCTCCCGGACTAGCGGGAGTGACATTCAGTACTTC CASSSRTSGSDIQYF
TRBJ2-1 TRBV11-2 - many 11 TGTGCCAGCAGCTTCCGGTATGAGCAGTTCTTC CASSFRYEQFF
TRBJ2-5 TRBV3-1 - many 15 TGTGCCAGCAGTGTTGGGGACTGGACAAGAGGGACCCAGTACTTC CASSVGDWTRGTQYF
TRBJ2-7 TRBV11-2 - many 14 TGTGCCAGCAGCTTAAGTGAGTTGGGGTACGAGCAGTACTTC CASSLSELGYEQYF
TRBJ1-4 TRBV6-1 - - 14 TGTGCCAGCAGTGATTCGGGACTCAATGAAAAACTGTTTTTT CASSDSGLNEKLFF
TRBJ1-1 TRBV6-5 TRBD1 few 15 TGTGCCAGCAGTTACTCGACCGTACAGGGGTCTGAAGCTTTCTTT CASSYSTVQGSEAFF
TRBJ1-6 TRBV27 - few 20 TGTGCCAGCAGTTTATCAGTTATATTTGGGGGTCCACCCCATAATTCACCCCTCCACTTT CASSLSVIFGGPPHNSPLHF
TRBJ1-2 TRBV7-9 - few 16 TGTGCCAGCAGCCCCCAGGGAATTGAGGCGGACTATGGCTACACCTTC CASSPQGIEADYGYTF
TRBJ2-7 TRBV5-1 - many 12 TGCGCCAGCAGCTCAGGACACTACGAGCAGTACTTC CASSSGHYEQYF
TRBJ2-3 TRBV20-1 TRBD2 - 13 TGCAGTGCCACCGAAGCGGGAGGGGATACGCAGTATTTT CSATEAGGDTQYF
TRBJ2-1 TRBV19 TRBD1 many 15 TGTGCCAGTAGTACGACAGGGGGAGGGGGCAATGAGCAGTTCTTC CASSTTGGGGNEQFF